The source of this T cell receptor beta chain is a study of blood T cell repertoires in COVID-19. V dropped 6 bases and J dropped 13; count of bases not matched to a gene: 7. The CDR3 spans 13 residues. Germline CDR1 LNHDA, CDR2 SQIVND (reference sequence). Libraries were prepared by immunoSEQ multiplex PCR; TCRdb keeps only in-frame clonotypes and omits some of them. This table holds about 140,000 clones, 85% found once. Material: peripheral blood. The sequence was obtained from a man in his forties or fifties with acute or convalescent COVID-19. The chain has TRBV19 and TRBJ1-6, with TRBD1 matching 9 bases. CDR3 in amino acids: CASRGQGKSPLHF. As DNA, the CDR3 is TGTGCCAGTAGGGGACAGGGAAAATCTCCCCTCCACTTT.